This T cell receptor beta chain appears in the sequencing data of a study of cytomegalovirus exposure and HLA in healthy donors. Study in general: Unique TCRs numbering some 80 million, obtained from HLA-typed donors, made up an early data release. Findings and caveats of the study: Being productive about 90% or about 30% of the time was typical of most TCR beta V segments in an earlier analysis.

Details on this clone: Its specificity is unknown.

Trimming left V 1 base short and J 12 bases short, with 12 bases between. CDR3 size: 12 residues. Germline V gene sequence: CDR1 SEHNR, CDR2 FQNEAQ (reference sequence). Researchers ran the PCR with 60 Vbeta and 13 Jbeta primers. Measured with immunoSEQ multiplex PCR; TCRdb has only the in-frame clones, and not every one. The sample holds about 100,000 clones; around 80% are singletons and the top ten take 1.5% to 2%. The sequence came from a middle-aged woman in good health and CMV-seronegative. The chain has TRBV7-9 and TRBJ1-2; a possible D gene is TRBD1 (6 bases). The specimen sequenced was PBMCs. The CDR3 sequence is CASSLEQGGDTF. The DNA for the CDR3 is TGTGCCAGCAGCTTAGAACAGGGCGGTGACACCTTC. The full variable domain, in which reference TRBV7-9 and TRBJ1-2 provide the parts outside the CDR3, is DTGVSQNPRHKITKRGQNVTFRCDPISEHNRLYWYRQTLGQGPEFLTYFQNEAQLEKSRLLSDRFSAERPKGSFSTLEIQRTEQGDSAMYLCASSLEQGGDTFGSGTRLTVV.